This TCR beta chain was captured by sequencing in a study of blood T cells in healthy people across ages. General observations from the study: Since the PBMCs were unsorted, naive and antigen-experienced cells could not be conclusively compared.

Note on this clonotype: The antigen remains unidentified.

The total RNA that was extracted per sample amounted to at least 5.5 micrograms. This CDR3 is 13 amino acids long. The V gene lost 3 bases and the J gene lost 6 bases, with 9 bases spanning the gap. Germline V lookup: CDR1 SGHNT, CDR2 YYREEE (reference sequence). A sample-barcoded 5' primer and a J-beta primer mix were used in a second PCR of roughly 7 to 11 cycles. TCRdb passed the 5' RACE reads through MiXCR, listing each CDR3 protein once. Among 1.5 million to 2 million distinct CDR3 sequences listed, 28% were seen once. Sequenced: blood. V gene TRBV5-4 combines with J gene TRBJ2-2; no reliable D call. This sequence originates from a woman between 25 and 40 years old in good health. This chain's CDR3 is CASSYDTAGELFF. CDR3 in DNA: TGTGCCAGCAGCTACGACACGGCCGGGGAGCTGTTTTTT.